The clone carrying this T cell receptor (beta chain) was observed a few times. Its antigen is unknown. Primers used in a second PCR of about 7 to 12 cycles were a sample-barcoded 5' primer and a J-beta primer mix. TCRdb used MiXCR to reprocess the 5' RACE reads, holding one entry per CDR3 protein. Of about 580,000 distinct CDR3 sequences listed, 40% to 55% are singletons. The entry originates in a study of blood T cells in healthy people across ages. Whole-study findings and limits: It was held that the diversity estimates obtained from one million T cells were underestimates.

The V gene end was trimmed by 6 bases and the J gene end by 3 bases; junction bases not matched to a gene: 12. Per the germline V gene, CDR1 is DFQATT and CDR2 is SNEGSKA (reference sequence). The CDR3 sequence is 15 residues long. The specimen was blood. This TCR was recovered from a man older than 75 in good health. The chain is built from TRBV20-1 and TRBJ2-7; TRBD1 matches 9 bases. The CDR3 loop reads CSAKIQGASFYEQYF. The DNA for the CDR3 is TGCAGTGCCAAAATACAGGGGGCGTCTTTCTACGAGCAGTACTTC.